This passage covers 20 T cell receptor beta chains from one sample sequenced in a study of T cells expressing NK-cell markers. Reanalyzing the 5' RACE reads, TCRdb keeps one entry per CDR3 protein, without DNA. Across about 460,000 distinct CDR3 sequences, the top ten clones capture 1.4% of the sample. The specimen sequenced was blood T cells: a sorted CD56 or NKG2C T cell subset, CD4+ or CD8+ T cells, or bulk PBMC T cells (not recorded which). The source is a woman in her fifties or sixties in good health.

The J gene is TRBJ2-2, the V gene TRBV4-1; the D call from TCRdb, TRBD2, cannot be confirmed without DNA. The V gene's germline CDR1 is MGHRA and CDR2 YSYEKL. This CDR3 is built from 15 residues. The CDR3 sequence: CASSPILAVTGELFF.

The chain joins TRBV3-1 to TRBJ1-1; TCRdb proposes TRBD1, but this gene call is untestable without DNA. The CDR3 spans 14 residues. From germline, CDR1 is LGHDT and CDR2 YNNKEL (reference sequence). The CDR3 reads CASSHGSQNTEAFF.

The J gene is TRBJ2-5, the V gene TRBV27; TCRdb indicates TRBD1, and absent DNA this call remains unverified. This CDR3 is 16 amino acids long. Germline V gives CDR1 MNHEY, CDR2 SMNVEV (reference sequence). CDR3: CASSTSKGDTQETQYF.

J is TRBJ2-4 and V is TRBV11-2; TCRdb calls TRBD1, which cannot be checked without DNA. The germline V gene encodes CDR1 SGHAT and CDR2 FQNNGV. There are 17 residues in the CDR3. The CDR3 here is CASSERPGDLAKNIQYF.

V and J are TRBV28 and TRBJ1-1. CDR1 MDHEN and CDR2 SYDVKM come from the germline V gene. CDR3 length: 13 amino acids. The CDR3 spells CASSDTMNTEAFF.

This chain links TRBV7-8 with TRBJ2-1; without DNA, the TCRdb call of TRBD1 cannot be checked. Germline CDR1 SGHVS, CDR2 FQNEAQ. The CDR3 is 16 amino acids. CDR3 residues: CASSPRGPATYNEQFF.

This chain joins TRBV12-5 and TRBJ2-4. CDR1 is LGHNT and CDR2 is FRNRAP in the germline V gene. The CDR3 runs to 14 residues. The CDR3: CASALDLAKNIQYF.

The chain recombines TRBV6-1 with TRBJ2-2. This CDR3 has 11 amino acids. Germline V gives CDR1 MNHNS, CDR2 SASEGT. The CDR3 sequence: CASQDTGELFF.

The chain uses TRBV12-3 or TRBV12-4 and TRBJ1-6; TCRdb calls TRBD1, which cannot be checked without DNA. The CDR3 loop spans 16 amino acids. The CDR3 is CASSFFGGQDNSPLHF.

This chain connects TRBV5-6 to TRBJ2-1; as DNA is missing, the TRBD2 call by TCRdb cannot be tested. This CDR3 has 17 residues. Germline V lookup: CDR1 SGHDT, CDR2 YYEEEE. The CDR3 protein is CASSRGMTSGSYNEQFF.

This CDR3 is CATSRPRTSGSAYEQFF. The chain links TRBV15 to TRBJ2-1; TCRdb calls TRBD2, which cannot be checked without DNA. There are 17 residues in the CDR3. CDR1 LNHNV and CDR2 YYDKDF come from the germline V gene (reference sequence).

The chain couples TRBV20-1 to TRBJ2-6; TCRdb's assignment of TRBD2 cannot be checked, as there is no DNA. Per the germline V gene, CDR1 is DFQATT and CDR2 is SNEGSKA (reference sequence). CDR3 length: 14 amino acids. The CDR3: CSAGSGTGANVLTF.

The CDR3: CASIWLVVNEQFF. The chain employs TRBV5-6 and TRBJ2-1; TCRdb proposes TRBD2, but this gene call is untestable without DNA. CDR3 size: 13 residues. Germline assignment: CDR1 SGHDT and CDR2 YYEEEE.

CDR3 amino acids: CASSSGRWETQYF. J is TRBJ2-5 and V is TRBV6-1; TCRdb's D call, TRBD2, is unchecked because there is no DNA. Germline CDR1 and CDR2: MNHNS and SASEGT. This CDR3 has 13 amino acids.

The chain is built from TRBV7-2 and TRBJ2-1; the D call from TCRdb, TRBD2, cannot be confirmed without DNA. CDR1 and CDR2 (germline): SGHTA, FQGNSA. The CDR3 consists of 13 residues. The CDR3 sequence is CAVSSGIYNEQFF. The full variable domain, completed using reference TRBV7-2 and TRBJ2-1, is GAGVSQSPSNKVTEKGKDVELRCDPISGHTALYWYRQSLGQGLEFLIYFQGNSAPDKSGLPSDRFSAERTGGSVSTLTIQRTQQEDSAVYLCAVSSGIYNEQFFGPGTRLTVL.

This chain joins TRBV5-1 and TRBJ2-3; TCRdb names TRBD2, which stays unverified in the absence of DNA. Germline values: CDR1 SGHRS, CDR2 YFSETQ. CDR3 length: 16 residues. CDR3 sequence: CASSLGLAGEGDTQYF.

This sequence joins TRBV20-1 and TRBJ2-5; no DNA is available, so the TRBD2 call from TCRdb remains unchecked. The CDR3 is 13 residues long. CDR1 and CDR2 (germline): DFQATT, SNEGSKA (reference sequence). The chain's CDR3 is CSAIGTSDETQYF.

The CDR3: CASSQPTSGSKNEQFF. The chain links TRBV4-1 to TRBJ2-1; TCRdb's D gene call, TRBD2, goes unchecked for lack of DNA. Germline CDR1 and CDR2: MGHRA and YSYEKL. The CDR3 has 16 amino acids.

V gene TRBV20-1 combines with J gene TRBJ1-2; TCRdb selects TRBD1, and the lack of DNA leaves this call unchecked. CDR1 and CDR2 (germline): DFQATT, SNEGSKA (reference sequence). The length of the CDR3 is 13 residues. The CDR3 spells CSAREAGAYGYTF.

V is TRBV12-3 or TRBV12-4 and J is TRBJ2-5; without DNA, the TCRdb call of TRBD1 cannot be checked. The CDR3 spans 14 residues. CDR3 amino acids: CASSNRSPGETQYF.